The T cell receptor beta chain described here comes from a study of tumor-infiltrating lymphocytes in primary liver carcinoma. Whole-study context: Primary liver carcinoma, confirmed by histopathology, was surgically resected.

With respect to this clonotype: Its antigen is undetermined. One end of the junction fails to match germline, which may point to a read error.

Unsorted whole blood yielded blood RNA, and germline DNA was extracted as well. Germline CDR1 and CDR2: SGHAT and FQNNGV. The CDR3 contains 11 residues. Findings of the study overall: When set against blood, tumors had a significantly higher top-250-clone fraction (p = 0.039). Since sampling was bulk and unsorted, CD4+ and CD8+ repertoires were not compared. Compared with tumor region pairs, tumor-adjacent and tumor-blood pairs overlapped less.

Using a constant-region primer together with ProtoScript II reverse transcriptase, TCR beta cDNA was made from around 500 ng of total RNA. Investigators got TCR beta libraries out of three nested multiplex PCR rounds, done with slightly modified ARM-PCR. Researchers ran the first two PCR rounds for approximately 10 cycles each with TRBV1-TRBV30 forward primers and a C-beta reverse primer. TCRdb reprocessed the multiplex PCR reads via MiXCR and lists one record per CDR3 protein. The sample lists some 200,000 distinct CDR3 sequences, about 61% occurring once. The TCR sequence derives from a woman aged 55-70 years with primary liver carcinoma and hepatitis B virus infection. V is TRBV11-2 and J is TRBJ2-7; D is uncertain. The sample consisted of peripheral blood. The CDR3 region is CASSLHAEQYF. CDR3 sequence (DNA): TGTGCCAGCAGCCTACATGCCGAGCAGTATTTC.